Detailed here is one TCR beta chain. The method was immunoSEQ multiplex PCR; TCRdb's version includes in-frame clones alone and lacks a portion of them. The data contain 130,000 or so clones, around 89% of them singletons. The data were obtained in a study of cytomegalovirus exposure and HLA in healthy donors. Whole-study context: The roughly 120 validation repertoires, a later analysis reported, used the same platform as the 600 to 700 first-cohort repertoires.

The germline gives CDR1 LNHDA, CDR2 SQIVND (reference sequence). The germline V and J ends were trimmed by 3 bases and 3 bases, with 9 bases remaining between them. This CDR3 is 14 amino acids long. This sequence was found in a woman in her 30s in good health and CMV-seropositive. Sequenced: PBMCs. The rearrangement links TRBV19 to TRBJ1-5; tentative D call: TRBD1 (6 bases). The CDR3 loop is CASSMGGPNQPQHF. CDR3 DNA: TGTGCCAGTAGTATGGGGGGGCCCAATCAGCCCCAGCATTTT. The full variable domain, in which reference TRBV19 and TRBJ1-5 provide the parts outside the CDR3, is DGGITQSPKYLFRKEGQNVTLSCEQNLNHDAMYWYRQDPGQGLRLIYYSQIVNDFQKGDIAEGYSVSREKKESFPLTVTSAQKNPTAFYLCASSMGGPNQPQHFGDGTRLSIL.